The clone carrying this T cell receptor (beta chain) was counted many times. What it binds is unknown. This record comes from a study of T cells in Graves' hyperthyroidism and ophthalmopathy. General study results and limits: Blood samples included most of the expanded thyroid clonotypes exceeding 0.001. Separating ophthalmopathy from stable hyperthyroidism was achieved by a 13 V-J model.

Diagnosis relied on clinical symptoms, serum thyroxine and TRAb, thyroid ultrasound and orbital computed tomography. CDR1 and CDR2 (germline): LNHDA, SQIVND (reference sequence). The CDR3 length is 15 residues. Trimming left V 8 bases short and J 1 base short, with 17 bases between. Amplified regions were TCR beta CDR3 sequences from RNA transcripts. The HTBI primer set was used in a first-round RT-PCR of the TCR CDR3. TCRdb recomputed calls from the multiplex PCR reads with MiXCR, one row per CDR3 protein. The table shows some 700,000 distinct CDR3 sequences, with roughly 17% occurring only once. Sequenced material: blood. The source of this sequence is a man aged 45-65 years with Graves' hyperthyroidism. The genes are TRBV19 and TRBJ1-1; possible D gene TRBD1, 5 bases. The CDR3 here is CASASPGRKNTEAFF. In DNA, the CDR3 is TGTGCCAGTGCCTCACCGGGACGCAAGAACACTGAAGCTTTCTTT.